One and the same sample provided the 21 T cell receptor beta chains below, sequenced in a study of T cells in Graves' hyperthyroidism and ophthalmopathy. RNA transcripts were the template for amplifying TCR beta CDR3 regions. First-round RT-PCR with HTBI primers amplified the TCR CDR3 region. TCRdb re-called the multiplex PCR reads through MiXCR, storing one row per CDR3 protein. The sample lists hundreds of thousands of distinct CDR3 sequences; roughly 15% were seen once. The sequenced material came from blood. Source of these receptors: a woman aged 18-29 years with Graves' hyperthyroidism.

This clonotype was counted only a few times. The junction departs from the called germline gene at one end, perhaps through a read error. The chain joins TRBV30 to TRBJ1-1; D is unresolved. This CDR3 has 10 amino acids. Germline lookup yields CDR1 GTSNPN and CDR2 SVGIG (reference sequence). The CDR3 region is CAWIGGRLVF. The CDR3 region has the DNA TGTGCCTGGATAGGCGGTAGGCTCGTCTTT.

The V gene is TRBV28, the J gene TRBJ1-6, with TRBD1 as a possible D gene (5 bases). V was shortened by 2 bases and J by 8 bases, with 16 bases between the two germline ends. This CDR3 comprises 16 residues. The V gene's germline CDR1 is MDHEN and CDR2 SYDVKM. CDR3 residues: CASSLGLGRDYSPLHF. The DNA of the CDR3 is TGTGCCAGCAGTTTAGGGTTGGGCAGGGATTATTCACCCCTCCACTTT.

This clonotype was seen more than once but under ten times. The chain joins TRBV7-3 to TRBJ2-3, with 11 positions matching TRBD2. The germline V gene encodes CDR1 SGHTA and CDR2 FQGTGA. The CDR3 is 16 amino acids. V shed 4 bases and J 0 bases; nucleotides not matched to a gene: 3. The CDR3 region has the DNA TGTGCCAGCAGCTGGGGACTAGCGGTTAGCACAGATACGCAGTATTTT. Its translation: CASSWGLAVSTDTQYF.

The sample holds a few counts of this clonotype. Here the CDR3 reads CASSLRGGGTQPQHF. The CDR3 DNA reads as TGTGCCAGCAGCTTAAGAGGGGGGGGTACTCAGCCCCAGCATTTT. This chain links TRBV12-3 or TRBV12-4 with TRBJ1-5; tentatively, D is TRBD1 (6 bases). The CDR3 loop spans 15 amino acids. The V end lost 6 bases, the J end lost 6 bases, and 18 bases lay between the germline ends.

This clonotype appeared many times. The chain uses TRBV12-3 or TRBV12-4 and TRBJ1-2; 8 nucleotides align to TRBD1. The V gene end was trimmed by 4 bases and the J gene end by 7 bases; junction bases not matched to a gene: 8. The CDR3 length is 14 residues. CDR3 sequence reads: CASSYATGAGGYTF. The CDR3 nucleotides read TGTGCCAGCAGTTACGCGACAGGGGCGGGTGGCTACACCTTC.

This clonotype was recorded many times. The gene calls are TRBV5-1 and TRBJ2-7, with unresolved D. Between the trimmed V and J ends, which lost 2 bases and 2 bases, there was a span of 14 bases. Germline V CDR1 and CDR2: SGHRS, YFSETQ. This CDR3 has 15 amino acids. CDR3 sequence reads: CASSLRPMYTYEQYF. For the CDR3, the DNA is TGCGCCAGCAGCTTACGGCCGATGTACACCTACGAGCAGTACTTC.

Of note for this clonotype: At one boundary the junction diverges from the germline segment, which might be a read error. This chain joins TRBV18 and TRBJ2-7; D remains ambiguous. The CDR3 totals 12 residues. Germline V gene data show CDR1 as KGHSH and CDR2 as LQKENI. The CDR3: CASSPQSLEQHF. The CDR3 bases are TGTGCCAGCTCACCACAGTCCCTCGAGCAGCACTTC.

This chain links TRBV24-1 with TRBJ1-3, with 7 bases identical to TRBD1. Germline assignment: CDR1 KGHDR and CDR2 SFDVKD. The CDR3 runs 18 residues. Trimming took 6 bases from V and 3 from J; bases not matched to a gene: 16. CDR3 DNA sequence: TGTGCCACCAGTCAAGTACTAGACGAGGGGGCGCGTGGAAACACCATATATTTT. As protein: CATSQVLDEGARGNTIYF.

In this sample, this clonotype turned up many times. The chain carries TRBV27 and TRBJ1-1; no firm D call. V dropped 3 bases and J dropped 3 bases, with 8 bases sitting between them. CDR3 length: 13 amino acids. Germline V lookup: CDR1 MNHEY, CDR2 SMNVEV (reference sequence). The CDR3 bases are TGTGCCAGCAGTTTCCGGGTATACACTGAAGCTTTCTTT. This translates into CASSFRVYTEAFF.

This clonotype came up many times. Here the CDR3 reads CASSPTQASGRTYNEQFF. The CDR3 DNA reads TGTGCCAGCAGTCCCACCCAGGCCTCCGGGAGGACATACAATGAGCAGTTCTTC. The gene calls are TRBV28 and TRBJ2-1; the match to TRBD2 covers 7 bases. Germline V gives CDR1 MDHEN, CDR2 SYDVKM. The CDR3 has 18 amino acids. The V gene end was trimmed by 5 bases and the J gene end by 4 bases; junction bases not matched to a gene: 17. Combining the CDR3 with reference TRBV28 and TRBJ2-1 gives the whole variable domain DVKVTQSSRYLVKRTGEKVFLECVQDMDHENMFWYRQDPGLGLRLIYFSYDVKMKEKGDIPEGYSVSREKKERFSLILESASTNQTSMYLCASSPTQASGRTYNEQFFGPGTRLTVL.

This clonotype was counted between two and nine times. CDR3 nucleotide sequence: TGCGCCAGCAGCCGGACAGGGGTCCCGCAAGAGACCCAGTACTTC. Translation gives CASSRTGVPQETQYF. This chain connects TRBV4-1 to TRBJ2-5; 9 nucleotides match TRBD1. With V trimmed by 4 bases and J by 2 bases, 5 bases remained unmatched. CDR1 and CDR2 (germline): MGHRA, YSYEKL. The CDR3 loop spans 15 amino acids.

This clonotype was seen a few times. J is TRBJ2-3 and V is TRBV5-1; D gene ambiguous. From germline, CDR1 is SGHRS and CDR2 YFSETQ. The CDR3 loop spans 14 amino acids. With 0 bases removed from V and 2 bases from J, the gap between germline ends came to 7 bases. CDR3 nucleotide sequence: TGCGCCAGCAGCTTGGAAGGGAACACAGATACGCAGTATTTT. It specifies CASSLEGNTDTQYF.

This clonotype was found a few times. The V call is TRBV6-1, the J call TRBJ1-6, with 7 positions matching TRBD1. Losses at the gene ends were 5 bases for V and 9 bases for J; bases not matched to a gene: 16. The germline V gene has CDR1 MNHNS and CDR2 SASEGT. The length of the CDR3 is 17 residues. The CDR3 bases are TGTGCCAGCAGTTATTCCGACAGGGTAGTGGGTATTTCACCCCTCCACTTT. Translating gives CASSYSDRVVGISPLHF.

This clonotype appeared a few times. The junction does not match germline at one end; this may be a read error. CDR3 protein: CASSLEWQTQYF. In DNA, the CDR3 is TGTGCCAGCAGCTTAGAGTGGCAGACCCAGTACTTC. The gene calls are TRBV12-3 or TRBV12-4 and TRBJ2-5, with D unresolved. The CDR3 loop spans 12 amino acids.

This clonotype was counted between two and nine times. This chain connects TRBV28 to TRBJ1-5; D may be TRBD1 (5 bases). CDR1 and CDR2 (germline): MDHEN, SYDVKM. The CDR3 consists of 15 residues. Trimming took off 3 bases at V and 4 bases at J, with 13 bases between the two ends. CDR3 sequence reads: CASSFRAGTNQPQHF. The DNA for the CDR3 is TGTGCCAGCAGTTTCAGGGCAGGGACTAATCAGCCCCAGCATTTT.

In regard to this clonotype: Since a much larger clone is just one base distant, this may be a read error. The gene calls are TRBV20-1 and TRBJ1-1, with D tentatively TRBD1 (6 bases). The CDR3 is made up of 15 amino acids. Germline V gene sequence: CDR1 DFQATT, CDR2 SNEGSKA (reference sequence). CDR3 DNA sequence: TGCAGTGCTAGAGATGGTGGGGGGGCTCGGACTGAAGCTTCCTTT. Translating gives CSARDGGGARTEASF.

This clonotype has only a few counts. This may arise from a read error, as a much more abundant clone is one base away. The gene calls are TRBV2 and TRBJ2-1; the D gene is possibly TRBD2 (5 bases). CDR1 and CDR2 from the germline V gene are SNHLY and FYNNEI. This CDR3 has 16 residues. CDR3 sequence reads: CASSDGAEKEICERFF. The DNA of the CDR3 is TGTGCCAGCAGTGATGGAGCGGAGAAGGAGATCTGTGAGCGGTTCTTC.

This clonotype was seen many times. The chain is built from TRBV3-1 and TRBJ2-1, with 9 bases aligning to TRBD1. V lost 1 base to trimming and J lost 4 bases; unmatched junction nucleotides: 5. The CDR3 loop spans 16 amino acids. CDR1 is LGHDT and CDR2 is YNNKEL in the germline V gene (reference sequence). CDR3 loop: CASSQGGQGRYNEQFF. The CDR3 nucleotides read TGTGCCAGCAGCCAAGGGGGACAGGGCCGGTACAATGAGCAGTTCTTC.

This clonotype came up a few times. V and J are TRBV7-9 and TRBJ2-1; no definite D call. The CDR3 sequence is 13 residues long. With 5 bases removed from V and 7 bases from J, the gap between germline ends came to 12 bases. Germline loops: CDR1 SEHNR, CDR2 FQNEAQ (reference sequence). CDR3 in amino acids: CASSPPGWNEQFF. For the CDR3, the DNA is TGTGCCAGCAGCCCCCCTGGGTGGAATGAGCAGTTCTTC.

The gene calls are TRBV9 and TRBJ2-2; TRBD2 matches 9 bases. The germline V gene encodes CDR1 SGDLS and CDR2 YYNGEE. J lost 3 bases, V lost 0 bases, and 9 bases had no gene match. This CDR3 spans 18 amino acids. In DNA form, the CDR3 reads TGTGCCAGCAGCGTAGGTGTCAGCGCGGGAGGGCACACCGGGGAGCTGTTTTTT. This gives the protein CASSVGVSAGGHTGELFF.

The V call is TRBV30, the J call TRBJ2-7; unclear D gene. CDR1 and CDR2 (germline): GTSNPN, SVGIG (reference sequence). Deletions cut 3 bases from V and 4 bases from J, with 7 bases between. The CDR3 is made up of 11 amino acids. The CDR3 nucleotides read TGTGCCTGGAGAATGGGGTACGAGCAGTACTTC. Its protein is CAWRMGYEQYF.